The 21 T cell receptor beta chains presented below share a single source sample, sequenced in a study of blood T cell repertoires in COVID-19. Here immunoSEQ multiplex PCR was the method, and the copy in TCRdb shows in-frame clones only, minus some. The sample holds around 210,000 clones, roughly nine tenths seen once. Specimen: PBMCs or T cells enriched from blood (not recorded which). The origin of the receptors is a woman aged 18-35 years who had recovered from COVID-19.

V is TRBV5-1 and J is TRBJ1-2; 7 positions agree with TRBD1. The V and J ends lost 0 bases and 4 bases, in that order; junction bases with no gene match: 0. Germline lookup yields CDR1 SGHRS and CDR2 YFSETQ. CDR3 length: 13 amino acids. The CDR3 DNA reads TGCGCCAGCAGCTTGGACAGGGGCTATGGCTACACCTTC. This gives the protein CASSLDRGYGYTF.

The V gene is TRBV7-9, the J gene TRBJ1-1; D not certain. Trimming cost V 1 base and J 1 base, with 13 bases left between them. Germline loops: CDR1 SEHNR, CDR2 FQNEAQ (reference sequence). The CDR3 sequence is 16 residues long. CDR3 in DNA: TGTGCCAGCAGCTTAGGTCTTTCCCGGGGGAACACTGAAGCTTTCTTT. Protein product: CASSLGLSRGNTEAFF.

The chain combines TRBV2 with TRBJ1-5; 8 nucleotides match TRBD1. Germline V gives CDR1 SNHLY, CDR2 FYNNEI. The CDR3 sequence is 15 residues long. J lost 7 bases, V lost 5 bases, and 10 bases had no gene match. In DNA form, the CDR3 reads TGTGCCAGCAGTCTCTATGGACAGGGCGCGCAGCCCCAGCATTTT. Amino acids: CASSLYGQGAQPQHF. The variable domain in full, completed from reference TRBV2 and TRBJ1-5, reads EPEVTQTPSHQVTQMGQEVILRCVPISNHLYFYWYRQILGQKVEFLVSFYNNEISEKSEIFDDQFSVERPDGSNFTLKIRSTKLEDSAMYFCASSLYGQGAQPQHFGDGTRLSIL.

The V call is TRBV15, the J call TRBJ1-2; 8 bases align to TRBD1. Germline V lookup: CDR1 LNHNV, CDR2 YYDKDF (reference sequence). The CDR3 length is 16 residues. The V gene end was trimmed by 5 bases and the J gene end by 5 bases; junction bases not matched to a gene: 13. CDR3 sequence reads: CATSGGTGGGEYGYTF. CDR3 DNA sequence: TGTGCCACCAGCGGCGGGACAGGAGGGGGAGAATATGGCTACACCTTC. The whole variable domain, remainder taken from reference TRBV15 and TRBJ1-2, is DAMVIQNPRYQVTQFGKPVTLSCSQTLNHNVMYWYQQKSSQAPKLLFHYYDKDFNNEADTPDNFQSRRPNTSFCFLDIRSPGLGDTAMYLCATSGGTGGGEYGYTFGSGTRLTVV.

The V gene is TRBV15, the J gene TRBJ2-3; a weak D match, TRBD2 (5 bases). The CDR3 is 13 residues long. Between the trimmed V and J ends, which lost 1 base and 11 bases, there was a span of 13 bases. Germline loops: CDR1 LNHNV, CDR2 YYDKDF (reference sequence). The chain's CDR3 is CATSRGGLVGQYF. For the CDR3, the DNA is TGTGCCACCAGCAGAGGAGGACTCGTGGGGCAGTATTTT.

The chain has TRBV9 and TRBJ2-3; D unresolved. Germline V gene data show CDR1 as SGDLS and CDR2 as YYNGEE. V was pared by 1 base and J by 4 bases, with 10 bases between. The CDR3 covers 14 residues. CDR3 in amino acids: CASSVLVHADTQYF. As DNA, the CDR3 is TGTGCCAGCAGCGTACTAGTCCATGCAGATACGCAGTATTTT.

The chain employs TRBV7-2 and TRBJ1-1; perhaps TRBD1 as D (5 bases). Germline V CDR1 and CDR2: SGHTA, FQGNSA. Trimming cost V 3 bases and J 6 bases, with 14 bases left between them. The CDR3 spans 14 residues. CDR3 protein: CASSFGGGFPEAFF. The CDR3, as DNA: TGTGCCAGCAGCTTTGGGGGGGGGTTCCCTGAAGCTTTCTTT.

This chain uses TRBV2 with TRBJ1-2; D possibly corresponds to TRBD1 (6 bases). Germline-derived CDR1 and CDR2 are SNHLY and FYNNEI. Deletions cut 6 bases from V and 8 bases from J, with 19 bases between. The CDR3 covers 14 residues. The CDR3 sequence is CASREDSRVAGYTF. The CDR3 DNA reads TGTGCCAGCAGGGAGGACAGCCGAGTCGCCGGCTACACCTTC.

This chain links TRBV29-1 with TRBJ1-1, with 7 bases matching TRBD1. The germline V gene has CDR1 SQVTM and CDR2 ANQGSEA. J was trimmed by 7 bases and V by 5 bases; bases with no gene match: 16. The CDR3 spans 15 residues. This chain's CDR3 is CSVTSGGTVVVEAFF. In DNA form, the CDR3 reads TGCAGCGTTACCTCGGGAGGGACAGTAGTAGTTGAAGCTTTCTTT. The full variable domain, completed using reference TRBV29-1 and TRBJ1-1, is SAVISQKPSRDICQRGTSLTIQCQVDSQVTMMFWYRQQPGQSLTLIATANQGSEATYESGFVIDKFPISRPNLTFSTLTVSNMSPEDSSIYLCSVTSGGTVVVEAFFGQGTRLTVV.

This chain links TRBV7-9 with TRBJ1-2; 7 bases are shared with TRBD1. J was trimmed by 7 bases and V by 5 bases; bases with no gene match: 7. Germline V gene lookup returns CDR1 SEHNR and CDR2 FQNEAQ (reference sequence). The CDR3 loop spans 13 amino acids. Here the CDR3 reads CASSAEGAFGYTF. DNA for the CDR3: TGTGCCAGCAGCGCCGAGGGGGCCTTTGGCTACACCTTC.

The CDR3 region has the DNA TGTGCCTGGACCATAGGACAGTACTATGGCTACACCTTC. Its translation: CAWTIGQYYGYTF. The chain has TRBV30 and TRBJ1-2; possibly TRBD1 for D (6 bases). CDR1 GTSNPN and CDR2 SVGIG come from the germline V gene (reference sequence). Trimming left V 4 bases short and J 3 bases short, with 12 bases between. The CDR3 consists of 13 residues.

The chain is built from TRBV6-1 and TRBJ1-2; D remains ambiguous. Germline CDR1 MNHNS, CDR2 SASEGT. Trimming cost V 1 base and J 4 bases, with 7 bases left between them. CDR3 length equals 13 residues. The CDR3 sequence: CASSEGVSYGYTF. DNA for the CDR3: TGTGCCAGCAGTGAAGGAGTTTCCTATGGCTACACCTTC.

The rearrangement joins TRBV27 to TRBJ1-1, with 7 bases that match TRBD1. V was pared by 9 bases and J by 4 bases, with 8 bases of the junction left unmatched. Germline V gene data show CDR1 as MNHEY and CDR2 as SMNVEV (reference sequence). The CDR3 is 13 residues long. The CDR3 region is CASYRGGSTEAFF. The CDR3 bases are TGTGCCAGTTACAGGGGTGGTTCCACTGAAGCTTTCTTT.

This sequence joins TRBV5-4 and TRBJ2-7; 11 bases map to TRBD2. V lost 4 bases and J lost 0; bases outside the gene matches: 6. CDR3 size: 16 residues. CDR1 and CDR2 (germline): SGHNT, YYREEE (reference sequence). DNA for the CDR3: TGTGCCAGCAGCGGTCTAGCGGGGGGCACCTCCTACGAGCAGTACTTC. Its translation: CASSGLAGGTSYEQYF.

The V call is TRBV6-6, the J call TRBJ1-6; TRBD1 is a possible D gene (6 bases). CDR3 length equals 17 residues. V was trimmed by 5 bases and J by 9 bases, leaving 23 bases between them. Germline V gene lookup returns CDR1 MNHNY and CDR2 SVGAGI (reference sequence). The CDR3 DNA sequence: TGTGCCAGCAGTCCGCTTGGGGGCTCCTATGGTGTTTCACCCCTCCACTTT. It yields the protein CASSPLGGSYGVSPLHF.

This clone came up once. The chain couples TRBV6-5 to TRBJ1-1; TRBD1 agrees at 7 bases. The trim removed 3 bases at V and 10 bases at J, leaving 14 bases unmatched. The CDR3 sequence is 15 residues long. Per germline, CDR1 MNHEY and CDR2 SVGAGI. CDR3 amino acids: CASSYDRARSEVAFF. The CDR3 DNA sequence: TGTGCCAGCAGTTATGACAGGGCCAGGAGCGAAGTAGCTTTCTTT.

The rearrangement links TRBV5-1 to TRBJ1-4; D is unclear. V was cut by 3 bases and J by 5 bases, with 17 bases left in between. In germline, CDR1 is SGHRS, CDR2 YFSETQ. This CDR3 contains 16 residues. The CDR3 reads CASSSGTAAANEKLFF. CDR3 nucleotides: TGCGCCAGCAGCTCCGGCACGGCAGCGGCAAATGAAAAACTGTTTTTT.

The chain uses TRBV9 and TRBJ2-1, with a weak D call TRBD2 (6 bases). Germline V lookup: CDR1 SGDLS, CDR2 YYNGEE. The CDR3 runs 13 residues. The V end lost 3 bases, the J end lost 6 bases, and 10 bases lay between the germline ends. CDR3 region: CASSGRRGNEQFF. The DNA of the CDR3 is TGTGCCAGCAGCGGTAGGAGGGGCAATGAGCAGTTCTTC.

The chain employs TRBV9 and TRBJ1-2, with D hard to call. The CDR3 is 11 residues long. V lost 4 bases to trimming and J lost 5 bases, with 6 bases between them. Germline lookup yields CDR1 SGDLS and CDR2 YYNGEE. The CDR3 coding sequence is TGTGCCAGCAGCCACGCGTATGGCTACACCTTC. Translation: CASSHAYGYTF.

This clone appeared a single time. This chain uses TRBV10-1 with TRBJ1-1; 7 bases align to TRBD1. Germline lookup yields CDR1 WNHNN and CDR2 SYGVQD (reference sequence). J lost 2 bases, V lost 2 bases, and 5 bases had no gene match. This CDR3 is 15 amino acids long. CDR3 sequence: CASSEKRGPNTEAFF. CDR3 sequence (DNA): TGCGCCAGCAGTGAGAAGAGGGGGCCAAACACTGAAGCTTTCTTT.

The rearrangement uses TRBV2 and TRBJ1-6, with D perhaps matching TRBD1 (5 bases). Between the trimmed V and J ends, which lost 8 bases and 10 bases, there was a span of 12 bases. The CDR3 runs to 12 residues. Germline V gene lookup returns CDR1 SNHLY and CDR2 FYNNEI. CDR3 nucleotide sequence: TGTGCCAGCGGGGGGTACCAATCACCCCTCCACTTT. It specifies CASGGYQSPLHF.